Given below is one T cell receptor (beta chain) in context. Its target is not known. This CDR3 is 15 amino acids long. Germline-derived CDR1 and CDR2 are SGHRS and YFSETQ. V was cut by 0 bases and J by 4 bases, with 11 bases left in between. These data originate in a study of T cells in Graves' hyperthyroidism and ophthalmopathy. Study observations and caveats: Among thyroid clonotypes expanded above 0.001, most also appeared in blood. For ophthalmopathy, model prediction preceded onset by a median approximately 6 months.

RNA transcripts served as the template for amplifying TCR beta CDR3 regions. The TCR CDR3 was amplified in a first-round RT-PCR using the HTBI primer set. TCRdb independently ran MiXCR on the multiplex PCR reads; one entry per CDR3 protein. The sample includes 600,000 or so distinct CDR3 sequences, about 14% of them seen just once. Ophthalmopathy in the patients scored at least 3 on Clinical Activity Score and at least 4 on NOSPECS grade, lasting under 3 months. The rearrangement links TRBV5-1 to TRBJ2-1; D uncertain. The sample comprised blood. This TCR derives from a woman in her fifties or sixties with Graves' ophthalmopathy. The CDR3 coding sequence is TGCGCCAGCAGCTTGGAGTCCCAGGATTACAATGAGCAGTTCTTC. Translated: CASSLESQDYNEQFF.